This TCR beta chain is drawn from a study of post-analysis software for immune sequencing data. Study summary: Some patients lacked subtype; others had relapsing-remitting, secondary progressive or progressive-relapsing disease. General study findings and limits: Comparison with controls showed significantly lower normalized Chao1 diversity in multiple sclerosis patients. Five TRBV segments (TRBV5-6, TRBV5-1 and TRBV20-1 among them) occurred more frequently in patients than in controls. Samples sharing a preparation batch grouped tightly together when assessed by F measure.

Note on this clonotype: Antigen unknown.

CDR1 is MNHNS and CDR2 is SASEGT in the germline V gene. The CDR3 consists of 17 residues. V trimming: 6 bases; J trimming: 8 bases; junction bases outside the gene matches: 20. Unique molecular identifiers were built into the TCR beta cDNA libraries. cDNA molecules numbering 400,000 to 550,000 came from approximately 0.91 to 9.4 million T cells. Using its own MiXCR run on the PCR reads, TCRdb lists one record per CDR3 protein. The top ten clones hold around 0.55% of a sample with 700,000 to 800,000 distinct CDR3 sequences, roughly 29% of them seen once. The J gene is TRBJ1-2, the V gene TRBV6-1, with 8 bases identical to TRBD1. The clonotype originates from a girl between 5 and 17 years old with multiple sclerosis. Sequencing was carried out using blood. CDR3 protein: CASREDRDRRTREGYTF. CDR3 coding DNA: TGTGCCAGCAGGGAGGACAGGGACAGGAGGACAAGGGAAGGCTACACCTTC.